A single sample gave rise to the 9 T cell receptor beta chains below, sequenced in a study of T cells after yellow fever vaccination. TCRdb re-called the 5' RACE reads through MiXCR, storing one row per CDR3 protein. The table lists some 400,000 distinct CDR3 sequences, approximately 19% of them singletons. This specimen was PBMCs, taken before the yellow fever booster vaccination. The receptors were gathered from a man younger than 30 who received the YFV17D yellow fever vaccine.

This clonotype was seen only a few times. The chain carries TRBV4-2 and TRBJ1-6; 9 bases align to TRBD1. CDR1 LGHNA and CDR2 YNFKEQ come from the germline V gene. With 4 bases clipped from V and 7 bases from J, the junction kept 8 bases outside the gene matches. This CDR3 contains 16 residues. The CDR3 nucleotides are TGTGCCAGCAGCCGACTACAGGGGGCAAGGAATTCACCCCTCCACTTT. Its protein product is CASSRLQGARNSPLHF.

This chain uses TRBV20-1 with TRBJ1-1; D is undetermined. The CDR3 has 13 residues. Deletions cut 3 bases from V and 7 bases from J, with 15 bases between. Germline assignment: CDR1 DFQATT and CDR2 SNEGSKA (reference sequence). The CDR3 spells CSARKVWPGEAFF. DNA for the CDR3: TGCAGTGCTAGGAAAGTATGGCCAGGTGAAGCTTTCTTT.

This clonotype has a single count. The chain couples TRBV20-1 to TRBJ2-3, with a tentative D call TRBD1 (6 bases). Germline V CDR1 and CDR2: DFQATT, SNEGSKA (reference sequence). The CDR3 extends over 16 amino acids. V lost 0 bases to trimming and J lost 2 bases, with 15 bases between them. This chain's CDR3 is CSARDWGLADTDTQYF. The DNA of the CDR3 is TGCAGTGCTAGAGATTGGGGGCTAGCAGACACAGATACGCAGTATTTT.

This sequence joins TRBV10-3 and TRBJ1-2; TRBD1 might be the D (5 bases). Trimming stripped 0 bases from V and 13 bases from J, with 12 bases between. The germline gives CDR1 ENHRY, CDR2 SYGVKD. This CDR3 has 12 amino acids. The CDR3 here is CAISESGPGPTF. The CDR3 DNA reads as TGTGCCATCAGTGAGTCGGGACCAGGGCCCACCTTC.

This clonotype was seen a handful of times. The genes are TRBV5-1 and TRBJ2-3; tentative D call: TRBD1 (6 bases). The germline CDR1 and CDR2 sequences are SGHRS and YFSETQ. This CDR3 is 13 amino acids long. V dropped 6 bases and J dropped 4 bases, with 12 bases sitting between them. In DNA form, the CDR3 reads TGCGCCAGCAACTCAGGGGATGCAGATACGCAGTATTTT. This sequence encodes CASNSGDADTQYF.

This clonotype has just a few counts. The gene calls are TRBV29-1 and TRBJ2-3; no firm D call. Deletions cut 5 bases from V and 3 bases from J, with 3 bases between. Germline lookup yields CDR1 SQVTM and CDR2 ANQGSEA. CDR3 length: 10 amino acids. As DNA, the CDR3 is TGCAGCGTTAAAACAGATACGCAGTATTTT. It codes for CSVKTDTQYF.

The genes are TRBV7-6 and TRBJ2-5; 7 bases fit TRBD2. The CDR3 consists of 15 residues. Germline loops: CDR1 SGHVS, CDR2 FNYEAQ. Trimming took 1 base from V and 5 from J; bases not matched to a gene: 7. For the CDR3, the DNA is TGTGCCAGCAGCTTAGGGGGGGGAGTGATTGAGACCCAGTACTTC. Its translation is CASSLGGGVIETQYF.

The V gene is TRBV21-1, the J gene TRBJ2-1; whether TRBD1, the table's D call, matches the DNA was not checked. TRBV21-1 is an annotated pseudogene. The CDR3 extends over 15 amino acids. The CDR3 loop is CASSTGGPGPNEQFF. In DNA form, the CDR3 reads TGTGCCAGCAGCACAGGGGGGCCGGGACCCAATGAGCAGTTCTTC.

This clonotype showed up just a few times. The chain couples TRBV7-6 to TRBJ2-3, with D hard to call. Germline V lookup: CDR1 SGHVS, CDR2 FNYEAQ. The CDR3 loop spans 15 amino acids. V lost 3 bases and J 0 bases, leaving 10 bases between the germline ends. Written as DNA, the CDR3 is TGTGCCAGCAGCTTGGTAGCTACTAGCACAGATACGCAGTATTTT. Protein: CASSLVATSTDTQYF.